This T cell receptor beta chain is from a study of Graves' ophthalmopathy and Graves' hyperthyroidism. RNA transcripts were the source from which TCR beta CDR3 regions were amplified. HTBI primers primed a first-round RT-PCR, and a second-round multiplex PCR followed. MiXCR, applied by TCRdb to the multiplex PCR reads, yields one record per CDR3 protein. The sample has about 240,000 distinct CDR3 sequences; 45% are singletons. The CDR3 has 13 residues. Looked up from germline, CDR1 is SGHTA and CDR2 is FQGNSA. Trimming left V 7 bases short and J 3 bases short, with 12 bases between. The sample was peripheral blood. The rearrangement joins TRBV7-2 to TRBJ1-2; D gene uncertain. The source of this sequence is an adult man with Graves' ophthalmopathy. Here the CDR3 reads CASTTGGDYGYTF. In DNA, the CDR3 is TGTGCCAGCACGACGGGAGGAGACTATGGCTACACCTTC.